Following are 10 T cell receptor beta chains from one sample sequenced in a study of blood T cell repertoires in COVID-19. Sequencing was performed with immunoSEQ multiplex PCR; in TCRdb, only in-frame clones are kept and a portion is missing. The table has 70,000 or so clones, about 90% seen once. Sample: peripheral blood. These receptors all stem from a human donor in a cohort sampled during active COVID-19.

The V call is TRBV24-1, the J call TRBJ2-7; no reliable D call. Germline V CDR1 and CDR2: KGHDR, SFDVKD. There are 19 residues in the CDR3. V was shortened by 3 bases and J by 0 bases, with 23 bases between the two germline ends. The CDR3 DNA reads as TGTGCCACCAGTGATCCCGGCCACTTAGACTGGGTCAGCTCCTACGAGCAGTACTTC. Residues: CATSDPGHLDWVSSYEQYF.

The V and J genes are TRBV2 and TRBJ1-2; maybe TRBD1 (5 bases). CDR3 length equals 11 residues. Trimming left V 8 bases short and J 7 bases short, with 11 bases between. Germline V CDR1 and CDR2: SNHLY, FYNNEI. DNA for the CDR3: TGTGCCAGCCCAGGGTTAAGTGGCTACACCTTC. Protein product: CASPGLSGYTF.

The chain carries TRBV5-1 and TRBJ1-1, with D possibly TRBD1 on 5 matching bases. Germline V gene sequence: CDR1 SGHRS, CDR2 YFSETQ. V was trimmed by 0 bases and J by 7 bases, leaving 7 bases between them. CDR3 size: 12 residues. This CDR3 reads CASSLATGEAFF. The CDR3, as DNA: TGCGCCAGCAGCTTGGCCACAGGTGAAGCTTTCTTT.

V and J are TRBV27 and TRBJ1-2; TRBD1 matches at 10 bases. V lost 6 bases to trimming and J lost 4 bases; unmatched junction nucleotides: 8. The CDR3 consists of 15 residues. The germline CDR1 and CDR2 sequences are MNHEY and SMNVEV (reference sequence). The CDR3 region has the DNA TGTGCCAGCAGCCCTACCGGGACAGGGGTCTATGGCTACACCTTC. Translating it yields CASSPTGTGVYGYTF.

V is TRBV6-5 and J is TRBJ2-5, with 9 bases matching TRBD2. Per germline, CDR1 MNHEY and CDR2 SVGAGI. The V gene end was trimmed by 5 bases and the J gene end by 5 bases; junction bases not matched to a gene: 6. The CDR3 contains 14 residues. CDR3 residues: CASSKTGTSETQYF. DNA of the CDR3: TGTGCCAGCAGTAAGACCGGGACTAGCGAGACCCAGTACTTC.

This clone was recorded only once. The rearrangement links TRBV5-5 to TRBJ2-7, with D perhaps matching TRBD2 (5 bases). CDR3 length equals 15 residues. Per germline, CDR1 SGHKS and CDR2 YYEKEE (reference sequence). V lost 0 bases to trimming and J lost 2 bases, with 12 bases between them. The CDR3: CASSLGTGNTYEQYF. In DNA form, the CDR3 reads TGTGCCAGCAGCTTGGGAACCGGGAATACCTACGAGCAGTACTTC.

The CDR3 sequence is CASSMKQGHDYGYTF. CDR3 nucleotide sequence: TGTGCCAGCAGTATGAAACAGGGGCACGACTATGGCTACACCTTC. This chain joins TRBV27 and TRBJ1-2, with 7 bases lining up with TRBD1. Looked up from germline, CDR1 is MNHEY and CDR2 is SMNVEV (reference sequence). There are 15 residues in the CDR3. The J segment lost 3 bases and the V segment lost 5 bases, leaving 9 bases of the junction unmatched.

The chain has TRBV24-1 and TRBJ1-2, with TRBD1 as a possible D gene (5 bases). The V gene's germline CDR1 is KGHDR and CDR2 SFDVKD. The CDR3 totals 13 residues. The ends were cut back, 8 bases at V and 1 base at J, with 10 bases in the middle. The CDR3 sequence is CATKGFGNYGYTF. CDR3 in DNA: TGTGCCACCAAGGGGTTTGGTAACTATGGCTACACCTTC.

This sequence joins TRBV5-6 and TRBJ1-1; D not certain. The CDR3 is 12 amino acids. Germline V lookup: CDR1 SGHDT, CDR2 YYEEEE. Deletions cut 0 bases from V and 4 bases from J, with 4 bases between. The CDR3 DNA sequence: TGTGCCAGCAGCTTGGTGGCCACTGAAGCTTTCTTT. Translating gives CASSLVATEAFF.

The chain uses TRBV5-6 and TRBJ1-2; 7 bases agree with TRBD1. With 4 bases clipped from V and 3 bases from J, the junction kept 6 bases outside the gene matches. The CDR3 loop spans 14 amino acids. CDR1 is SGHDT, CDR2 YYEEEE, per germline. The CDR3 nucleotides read TGTGCCAGCAGCCCCGACAGGGCGGACTATGGCTACACCTTC. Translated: CASSPDRADYGYTF. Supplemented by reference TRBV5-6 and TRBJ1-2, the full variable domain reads DAGVTQSPTHLIKTRGQQVTLRCSPKSGHDTVSWYQQALGQGPQFIFQYYEEEERQRGNFPDRFSGHQFPNYSSELNVNALLLGDSALYLCASSPDRADYGYTFGSGTRLTVV.